A single sample is the source of the 7 T cell receptor beta chains below, sequenced in a study of blood T cell repertoires in COVID-19. TCRdb's copy holds only in-frame clones and misses some; the assay was immunoSEQ multiplex PCR. The repertoire holds nearly 350,000 clones, with around 82% as singletons. The source material was peripheral blood. These receptors came from a man aged 25-40 years with active or convalescent COVID-19.

The chain combines TRBV6-5 with TRBJ1-2, with 12 bases lining up with TRBD1. Germline CDR1 reads MNHEY; CDR2 reads SVGAGI. Trimming cost V 2 bases and J 8 bases; bases outside gene matches: 6. The CDR3 extends over 15 amino acids. In nucleotides, the CDR3 is TGTGCCAGCAGTTACGTGGGACAGGGGGCTTCCGGCTACACCTTC. As protein: CASSYVGQGASGYTF.

The rearrangement links TRBV20-1 to TRBJ2-5; 10 nucleotides line up with TRBD2. J lost 1 base, V lost 3 bases, and 5 bases had no gene match. The length of the CDR3 is 15 residues. The V gene's germline CDR1 is DFQATT and CDR2 SNEGSKA (reference sequence). The chain's CDR3 is CSASRAGGVQETQYF. CDR3 nucleotides: TGCAGTGCTAGTCGAGCGGGAGGGGTCCAAGAGACCCAGTACTTC.

In regard to this clone: Distinct nucleotide sequences in the sample also encode this CDR3. J is TRBJ1-4 and V is TRBV5-1; TRBD1 might be the D (5 bases). Germline V gene sequence: CDR1 SGHRS, CDR2 YFSETQ. The CDR3 contains 14 residues. V lost 4 bases, J lost 4 bases, and 11 bases lay in between. CDR3 in amino acids: CASSPGGDNEKLFF. In DNA, the CDR3 is TGCGCCAGCAGCCCCGGAGGGGATAATGAAAAACTGTTTTTT.

The chain combines TRBV7-7 with TRBJ2-2, with 9 nucleotides matching TRBD1. The CDR3 consists of 15 residues. Germline lookup yields CDR1 SSHAT and CDR2 FNYEAQ (reference sequence). V shed 4 bases, J shed 5 bases, and the junction held 5 bases outside the gene matches. The CDR3 bases are TGTGCCAGCAGCTCCGGACAGGGGTCGACCGGGGAGCTGTTTTTT. Translation gives CASSSGQGSTGELFF.

In DNA form, the CDR3 reads TGTGCCAGCAGTATTCGGGACAGGGGTGTTTCACCCCTCCACTTT. This gives the protein CASSIRDRGVSPLHF. This chain uses TRBV6-5 with TRBJ1-6; 10 bases align to TRBD1. The junction had 7 bases not matched to a gene; V was cut back by 5 bases and J by 9 bases. Germline V gives CDR1 MNHEY, CDR2 SVGAGI. CDR3 length: 15 residues.

This sequence joins TRBV6-2 or TRBV6-3 and TRBJ2-7; TRBD2 matches 13 bases. CDR3 length equals 15 residues. Germline CDR1 reads MNHEY; CDR2 reads SVGEGT. V was pared by 6 bases and J by 3 bases, with 5 bases of the junction left unmatched. The CDR3 coding sequence is TGTGCCAGCAGCCGGGGACTAGCGGGGATCTACGAGCAGTACTTC. Its translation: CASSRGLAGIYEQYF.

The chain links TRBV4-1 to TRBJ2-5, with D possibly matching TRBD2 (6 bases). The germline V gene has CDR1 MGHRA and CDR2 YSYEKL. The CDR3 spans 16 residues. Trimming pared 1 base from V and 4 bases from J, leaving 16 bases between. The CDR3 region is CASSQAERALGETQYF. The DNA for the CDR3 is TGCGCCAGCAGCCAAGCGGAGCGGGCCCTGGGAGAGACCCAGTACTTC.